The 18 T cell receptor beta chains reported below all come from one sample, sequenced in a study of blood T cell repertoires in COVID-19. Sequencing was performed with immunoSEQ multiplex PCR; in TCRdb, only in-frame clones are kept and a portion is missing. The sample records approximately 82,000 clones, roughly four fifths being singletons. The sequencing input was peripheral blood. The receptors here all came from a man in his fifties or sixties with active or convalescent COVID-19.

This clone was picked up one time. This rearrangement joins TRBV10-3 to TRBJ2-1, with 10 bases that match TRBD2. The CDR3 covers 16 residues. Germline CDR1 is ENHRY and CDR2 is SYGVKD. V dropped 5 bases and J dropped 1; count of bases not matched to a gene: 5. CDR3 nucleotides: TGTGCCATCAGTCAGGGACTAGCGAGGTCCTACAATGAGCAGTTCTTC. Amino acids: CAISQGLARSYNEQFF.

J is TRBJ2-2 and V is TRBV10-2; a possible D gene is TRBD2 (5 bases). The CDR3 is 14 amino acids. CDR1 and CDR2 from the germline V gene are WSHSY and SAAADI. Trimming removed 4 bases at V and 6 bases at J, with 12 bases between. The CDR3 reads CASSAPTSPGELFF. DNA for the CDR3: TGCGCCAGCAGTGCCCCTACTAGTCCCGGGGAGCTGTTTTTT.

The chain is built from TRBV24-1 and TRBJ2-5; TRBD1 is a possible D gene (6 bases). Germline V gene lookup returns CDR1 KGHDR and CDR2 SFDVKD. Trimming cost V 4 bases and J 1 base, with 9 bases left between them. This CDR3 spans 14 amino acids. CDR3: CATSERTAQETQYF. The CDR3 region has the DNA TGTGCCACCAGTGAAAGGACAGCCCAAGAGACCCAGTACTTC.

This clone was seen a handful of times. This rearrangement joins TRBV30 to TRBJ1-5; D is perhaps TRBD1 (6 bases). The length of the CDR3 is 15 residues. Germline values: CDR1 GTSNPN, CDR2 SVGIG (reference sequence). V dropped 3 bases and J dropped 3 bases, with 15 bases sitting between them. Here the CDR3 reads CAWRSVQGINQPQHF. CDR3 DNA sequence: TGTGCCTGGAGGTCGGTTCAGGGGATCAATCAGCCCCAGCATTTT. The variable domain in full, with the rest retrieved from reference TRBV30 and TRBJ1-5, is SQTIHQWPATLVQPVGSPLSLECTVEGTSNPNLYWYRQAAGRGLQLLFYSVGIGQISSEVPQNLSASRPQDRQFILSSKKLLLSDSGFYLCAWRSVQGINQPQHFGDGTRLSIL.

CDR3 coding DNA: TGTGCCAGCTCACCACGGACAGTATCTCAAGAGACCCAGTACTTC. As protein: CASSPRTVSQETQYF. The rearrangement uses TRBV18 and TRBJ2-5, with D possibly matching TRBD1 (6 bases). V was trimmed by 1 base and J by 2 bases, leaving 11 bases between them. Germline lookup yields CDR1 KGHSH and CDR2 LQKENI. The CDR3 covers 15 residues.

The rearrangement uses TRBV24-1 and TRBJ1-4; 11 bases match TRBD1. V lost 4 bases, J lost 8 bases, and 5 bases stayed unmatched. The CDR3 consists of 15 residues. Germline V gene data show CDR1 as KGHDR and CDR2 as SFDVKD. CDR3 nucleotides: TGTGCCACCAGTGACACCGGGACAGGGGGAGAAAAACTGTTTTTT. It specifies CATSDTGTGGEKLFF.

This chain joins TRBV2 and TRBJ2-3, with D possibly matching TRBD1 (6 bases). The CDR3 is 17 residues long. Trimming left V 3 bases short and J 2 bases short, with 18 bases between. CDR1 is SNHLY and CDR2 is FYNNEI in the germline V gene. Here the CDR3 DNA reads TGTGCCAGCAGTGACTCTACTTGGGGGCCGCTCACAGATACGCAGTATTTT. Its protein product is CASSDSTWGPLTDTQYF.

The chain employs TRBV20-1 and TRBJ2-1, with 10 bases fitting TRBD1. Losses at the gene ends were 6 bases for V and 6 bases for J; bases not matched to a gene: 8. Germline CDR1 is DFQATT and CDR2 is SNEGSKA (reference sequence). This CDR3 is 14 amino acids long. The DNA of the CDR3 is TGCAGTGCCAGTGGGGGACAGGGGCTCAATGAGCAGTTCTTC. This gives the protein CSASGGQGLNEQFF.

The rearrangement joins TRBV6-5 to TRBJ1-2; TRBD1 matches at 7 bases. Germline lookup yields CDR1 MNHEY and CDR2 SVGAGI. The ends lost 0 bases at V and 2 bases at J; junction bases unmatched: 3. The CDR3 has 15 amino acids. The DNA of the CDR3 is TGTGCCAGCAGTTACTCGGCAGGGGGAAACTATGGCTACACCTTC. Amino acid sequence: CASSYSAGGNYGYTF.

This clone came up once. The junction departs from germline at one end; a sequencing error may be responsible. This chain connects TRBV7-9 to TRBJ1-2, with D hard to call. Germline V gives CDR1 SEHNR, CDR2 FQNEAQ (reference sequence). This CDR3 has 11 residues. The CDR3 coding sequence is TGTGCCAGCAGCTTAGTCGGGGATTCTGCCTTC. Translation: CASSLVGDSAF. The full variable domain, with the rest looked up from reference TRBV7-9 and TRBJ1-2, is DTGVSQNPRHKITKRGQNVTFRCDPISEHNRLYWYRQTLGQGPEFLTYFQNEAQLEKSRLLSDRFSAERPKGSFSTLEIQRTEQGDSAMYLCASSLVGDSAFGSGTRLTVV.

As DNA, the CDR3 is TGTGCCATCAGGGGACTAGCGGGGGGGCAGGGAGATACGCAGTATTTT. This translates into CAIRGLAGGQGDTQYF. The V and J genes are TRBV10-3 and TRBJ2-3; the match to TRBD2 covers 16 bases. CDR3 length: 16 amino acids. The V gene's germline CDR1 is ENHRY and CDR2 SYGVKD. V gave up 6 bases and J gave up 5 bases; unmatched junction bases: 5.

V gene TRBV11-2 combines with J gene TRBJ1-4; possible D gene TRBD1, 6 bases. Trimming shortened V by 6 bases and J by 8 bases, and 10 bases separated the two germline ends. In germline, CDR1 is SGHAT, CDR2 FQNNGV. The CDR3 has 12 amino acids. Written as DNA, the CDR3 is TGTGCCAGCAGTCGACAGGTGGAAAAACTGTTTTTT. Its translation is CASSRQVEKLFF.

The rearrangement uses TRBV4-2 and TRBJ1-1, with 7 nucleotides matching TRBD1. Germline V gene lookup returns CDR1 LGHNA and CDR2 YNFKEQ. V lost 4 bases and J lost 0; bases outside the gene matches: 8. This CDR3 is 16 amino acids long. CDR3 DNA: TGTGCCAGCAGCCCTAGACAGGGAGGAATGAACACTGAAGCTTTCTTT. Its translation is CASSPRQGGMNTEAFF.

This clone came up once. The chain joins TRBV14 to TRBJ2-4; TRBD1 matches at 9 bases. CDR1 SGHDN and CDR2 FVKESK come from the germline V gene. The J segment lost 0 bases and the V segment lost 4 bases, leaving 13 bases of the junction unmatched. The CDR3 has 19 residues. The DNA of the CDR3 is TGTGCCAGCAGCCCCTGTCCCGGGACAGGGTTCCTAGCCAAAAACATTCAGTACTTC. Translating it yields CASSPCPGTGFLAKNIQYF.

The CDR3 nucleotides are TGTGCCAGCTCACCGGGGAGGACTGAAGCTTTCTTT. This gives the protein CASSPGRTEAFF. The V and J genes are TRBV18 and TRBJ1-1; the D is unclear. The CDR3 covers 12 residues. The ends were cut back, 3 bases at V and 5 bases at J, with 7 bases in the middle. CDR1 and CDR2 from the germline V gene are KGHSH and LQKENI.

The sample holds one count of this clone. The chain employs TRBV3-1 (or the pseudogene TRBV3-2) and TRBJ1-1, with D unclear. Germline V gene sequence: CDR1 LGHDT, CDR2 YNNKEL (reference sequence). There are 13 residues in the CDR3. V was trimmed by 1 base and J by 1 base, leaving 4 bases between them. The CDR3 spells CASSQGQNTEAFF. The CDR3, as DNA: TGTGCCAGCAGCCAAGGTCAGAACACTGAAGCTTTCTTT.

This chain connects TRBV19 to TRBJ2-3; TRBD1 agrees at 11 bases. The CDR3 totals 16 residues. Per the germline V gene, CDR1 is LNHDA and CDR2 is SQIVND (reference sequence). The junction had 12 bases not matched to a gene; V was cut back by 7 bases and J by 6 bases. The CDR3 region is CASTPRTGGGRDTQYF. CDR3 DNA sequence: TGTGCCAGTACGCCCAGGACAGGGGGCGGTAGGGATACGCAGTATTTT.

CDR3 residues: CASSPRQGNTGELFF. The CDR3 DNA reads TGTGCCAGTAGTCCGAGACAGGGAAACACCGGGGAGCTGTTTTTT. The chain joins TRBV19 to TRBJ2-2; 7 positions agree with TRBD1. The CDR3 has 15 amino acids. Germline loops: CDR1 LNHDA, CDR2 SQIVND (reference sequence). Unmatched junction bases numbered 5, after V lost 5 bases and J lost 2 bases. Drawing the rest from reference TRBV19 and TRBJ2-2, the complete variable domain is DGGITQSPKYLFRKEGQNVTLSCEQNLNHDAMYWYRQDPGQGLRLIYYSQIVNDFQKGDIAEGYSVSREKKESFPLTVTSAQKNPTAFYLCASSPRQGNTGELFFGEGSRLTVL.